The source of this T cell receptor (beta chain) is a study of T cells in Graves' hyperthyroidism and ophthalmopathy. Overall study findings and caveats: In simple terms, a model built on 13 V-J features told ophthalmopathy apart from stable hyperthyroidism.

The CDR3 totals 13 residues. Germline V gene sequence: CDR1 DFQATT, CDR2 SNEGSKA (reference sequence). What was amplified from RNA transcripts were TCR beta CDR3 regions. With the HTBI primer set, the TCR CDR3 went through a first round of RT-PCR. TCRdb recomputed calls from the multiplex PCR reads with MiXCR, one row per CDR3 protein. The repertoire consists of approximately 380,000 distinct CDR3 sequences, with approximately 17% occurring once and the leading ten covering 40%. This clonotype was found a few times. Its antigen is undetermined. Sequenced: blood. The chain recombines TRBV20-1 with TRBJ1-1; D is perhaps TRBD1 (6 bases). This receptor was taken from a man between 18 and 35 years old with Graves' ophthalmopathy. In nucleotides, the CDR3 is TGCAGAGGGGGAAGGAGTGAGTTTTCTGAAGCTTTCTTT. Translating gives CRGGRSEFSEAFF.